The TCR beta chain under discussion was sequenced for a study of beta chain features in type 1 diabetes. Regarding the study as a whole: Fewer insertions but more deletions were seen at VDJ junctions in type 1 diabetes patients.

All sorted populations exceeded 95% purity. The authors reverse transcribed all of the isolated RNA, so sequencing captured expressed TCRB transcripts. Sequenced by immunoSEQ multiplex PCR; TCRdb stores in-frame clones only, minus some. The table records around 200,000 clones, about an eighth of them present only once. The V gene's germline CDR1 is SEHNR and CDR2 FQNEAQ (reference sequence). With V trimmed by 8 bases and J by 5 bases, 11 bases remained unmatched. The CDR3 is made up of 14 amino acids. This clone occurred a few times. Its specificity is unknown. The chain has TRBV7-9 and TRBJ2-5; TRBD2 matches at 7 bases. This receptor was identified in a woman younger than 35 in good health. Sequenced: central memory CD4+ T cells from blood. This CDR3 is CASRGTGGGETQYF. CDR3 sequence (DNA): TGTGCCAGCCGTGGGACGGGAGGAGGTGAGACCCAGTACTTC.